This TCR beta chain was captured in a study of identical twins. Study findings and constraints: The study based its conclusions on cross-sectional statistical analysis and did not follow the same donors. Zero-insertion findings could be partly confounded by invariant cells (MAIT and iNKT cells). Abundant beta clonotypes from cord blood bore fewer insertions; memory repertoires lacked this pattern.

Germline V gene data show CDR1 as SQVTM and CDR2 as ANQGSEA. CDR3 length equals 18 residues. Germline trimming cut 7 bases from V and 4 bases from J; bases unmatched to any gene: 21. This clonotype was seen repeatedly, ten times or more. Its specificity is unknown. Template switching (which added a universal primer site) was used, and cDNA carried unique molecular identifiers. In TCRdb, the 5' RACE reads were re-called with MiXCR into one record per CDR3 protein. The sample yields fewer than 500,000 distinct CDR3 sequences, around 15% seen once. These data were likewise used in another study, on yellow fever vaccine responses in identical twins.

The clonotype comes from a woman under 30 in good health. V is TRBV29-1 and J is TRBJ2-1, with 8 positions matching TRBD2. Sequencing used CD4+ T cells sorted from blood. CDR3 residues: CSAGKGILLAELYNEQFF. CDR3 sequence (DNA): TGCAGCGCCGGGAAGGGGATCTTACTAGCGGAACTTTACAATGAGCAGTTCTTC.